A selection of T cell receptor beta chains follows, all from one sample in a study of cytomegalovirus exposure and HLA in healthy donors. The data were produced by immunoSEQ multiplex PCR, yet TCRdb's version contains in-frame clones alone and is incomplete. This table lists about 170,000 clones. Sequencing was carried out using PBMCs. Receptor source: a woman aged 55 to 70 in good health and CMV-seronegative. The CDR3 runs from the conserved cysteine through the conserved F or W. The order of the fields is CDR3 DNA, CDR3 protein, V gene, D gene, J gene. D genes are given only for firm matches.

TGCGCCAGCAGCCAATCTTACAGGGAAGGCACTGAAGCTTTCTTT | CASSQSYREGTEAFF | TRBV4-3 | . | TRBJ1-1
TGTGCCAGCAGCTTGCTGGCCGGGGCCTACAATGAGCAGTTCTTC | CASSLLAGAYNEQFF | TRBV7-7 | . | TRBJ2-1
TGTGCCAGCAGCCCCGGGGTTAGAAACGAGCAGTACTTC | CASSPGVRNEQYF | TRBV7-7 | . | TRBJ2-7
TGTGCCAGCAGCATAGACGGAGCCTACGAGCAGTACTTC | CASSIDGAYEQYF | TRBV13 | . | TRBJ2-7
TGTGCCAGCAGCTATGGACAGGGCACCTACGAGCAGTACTTC | CASSYGQGTYEQYF | TRBV5-4 | TRBD1 | TRBJ2-7
TGCAGCGTGTCGTTGGGGGCAGGGGAGCTGTTTTTT | CSVSLGAGELFF | TRBV29-1 | . | TRBJ2-2
TGTGCCATCAGTGAGTTCCAGGCAATGAACACTGAAGCTTTCTTT | CAISEFQAMNTEAFF | TRBV10-3 | . | TRBJ1-1
TGTGCCAGCAGCTTGGCAGGCGACTATGGCTACACCTTC | CASSLAGDYGYTF | TRBV5-6 | . | TRBJ1-2
TGCGCCAGCAGCCTCGACAGGGGGCGGTTGGATACGCAGTATTTT | CASSLDRGRLDTQYF | TRBV4-1 | TRBD1 | TRBJ2-3
TGCGCCAGCAGCTTCGGGACTAGCGGAGGAGATACGCAGTATTTT | CASSFGTSGGDTQYF | TRBV5-1 | TRBD2 | TRBJ2-3
TGTGCCAGCAGCTTGTGGACGGGGGGTTTGCAAGAGACCCAGTACTTC | CASSLWTGGLQETQYF | TRBV7-2 | TRBD2 | TRBJ2-5
TGTGCCAGCAGTGAGCAGGGGAGGGTGGGGGGCACTGAAGCTTTCTTT | CASSEQGRVGGTEAFF | TRBV2 | . | TRBJ1-1
TGTGCCAGCAGCTTGACAGGGCTATACGGGCAGTACTTC | CASSLTGLYGQYF | TRBV5-4 | . | TRBJ2-7
TGTGCCAGCAGGCCGACAGGGGGCGCTTGGGGCTACACCTTC | CASRPTGGAWGYTF | TRBV6-6 | TRBD1 | TRBJ1-2
TGCGCCAGCAGCCAAGGAAGCGGGGGGGCAATAAATACGCAGTATTTT | CASSQGSGGAINTQYF | TRBV4-1 | TRBD2 | TRBJ2-3
TGCAGTGCTAGCCTAGTCTACGAGCAGTACTTC | CSASLVYEQYF | TRBV20-1 | . | TRBJ2-7
TGTGCCAGCAGCCCTAGACTAGCGGGAGACACCGGGGAGCTGTTTTTT | CASSPRLAGDTGELFF | TRBV7-9 | TRBD2 | TRBJ2-2
TGTGCCAGCAGTTACCCCGGGACAGGGGCGCAGTTCTTC | CASSYPGTGAQFF | TRBV6-5 | TRBD1 | TRBJ2-1
TGTGCCAGCAGTTTGGAGGCGGGGCCAGTTGAAGCTTTCTTT | CASSLEAGPVEAFF | TRBV27 | . | TRBJ1-1
TGTGCCAGCAGTGTTGGCAGGGCGAACGGGGAGCTGTTTTTT | CASSVGRANGELFF | TRBV2 | . | TRBJ2-2
TGCGCCAGCAGCTTGGCGGGGAACACTGAAGCTTTCTTT | CASSLAGNTEAFF | TRBV5-1 | . | TRBJ1-1
TGTGCCAGCAGCTTGGGGGGGACAGGGGGTGGGACTGAAGCTTTCTTT | CASSLGGTGGGTEAFF | TRBV5-4 | TRBD1 | TRBJ1-1
TGTGCCAGCAACCCGGGGGGTACGCAGAATGAGCAGTTCTTC | CASNPGGTQNEQFF | TRBV9 | TRBD2 | TRBJ2-1
TGTGCCAGCAGTTTATGGGGGGGGGCTCAAGAGACCCAGTACTTC | CASSLWGGAQETQYF | TRBV27 | . | TRBJ2-5
TGCGCCAGCAGCGTGTGGGACACCGGTAGCACAGATACGCAGTATTTT | CASSVWDTGSTDTQYF | TRBV5-1 | . | TRBJ2-3
TGTGCCAGCACCCCTGGAGGGTTGGGGGTCTATGGCTACACCTTC | CASTPGGLGVYGYTF | TRBV6-1 | . | TRBJ1-2
TGTGCCAGCAGCCCCAGGGGGCGTTGGGGGACTGAAGCTTTCTTT | CASSPRGRWGTEAFF | TRBV7-9 | TRBD1 | TRBJ1-1
TGTGCCAGCAGCGGACAGGGGGCATCCTACGAGCAGTACTTC | CASSGQGASYEQYF | TRBV25-1 | TRBD1 | TRBJ2-7
TGTGCCAGCAGCTTAGTAGGTGGAGACTATGGCTACACCTTC | CASSLVGGDYGYTF | TRBV7-8 | . | TRBJ1-2
TGTGCCAGCAGCCTAGCGGGAGGGCCTGGCGAGCAGTACTTC | CASSLAGGPGEQYF | TRBV7-3 | TRBD2 | TRBJ2-7
TGCGCCAGCAGCCACCAACTAGCGGGGGGGCCGAGCACAGATACGCAGTATTTT | CASSHQLAGGPSTDTQYF | TRBV4-1 | TRBD2 | TRBJ2-3
TGTGCCAGCACCGAACTCCGACAATCCTCACCCCTCCACTTT | CASTELRQSSPLHF | TRBV6-1 | . | TRBJ1-6
TGTGCCAGCAGTCCTCAACTAGCGGGGGAGGAGCATGAGCAGTACTTC | CASSPQLAGEEHEQYF | TRBV27 | TRBD2 | TRBJ2-7
TGTGCCATCGGGACAGTTTCACCTAGCGAGCAGTACTTC | CAIGTVSPSEQYF | TRBV10-3 | TRBD1 | TRBJ2-7
TGTGCCAGCAGTTACAGTCGGGGCACTGAAGCTTTCTTT | CASSYSRGTEAFF | TRBV6-5 | . | TRBJ1-1
TGCGCCAGCAGCTTGTTCGGGGAGAACACTGAAGCTTTCTTT | CASSLFGENTEAFF | TRBV5-1 | . | TRBJ1-1
TGTGCCAGCAGCTCGAAGGTGAGTTCCGGGGAAGCTTTCTTT | CASSSKVSSGEAFF | TRBV7-2 | . | TRBJ1-1
TGTGCCAGCACCCTCTCCAGAGGCTCTGGGGCCAACGTCCTGACTTTC | CASTLSRGSGANVLTF | TRBV7-2 | . | TRBJ2-6
TGTGCCAGCAGTCGTGGACAGGGTCGGTTAGACTATGGCTACACCTTC | CASSRGQGRLDYGYTF | TRBV27 | TRBD1 | TRBJ1-2
TGTGCCAGCAGTTACCGTCCAGGGGGGAATTCACCCCTCCACTTT | CASSYRPGGNSPLHF | TRBV6-6 | TRBD1 | TRBJ1-6
TGTGCCAGCACACGGCAGGGGGATTTAACTGAAGCTTTCTTT | CASTRQGDLTEAFF | TRBV2 | TRBD1 | TRBJ1-1
TGTGCCAGCAGCTTAGGTCTCGGGGGGCGCGACTATGGCTACACCTTC | CASSLGLGGRDYGYTF | TRBV11-2 | . | TRBJ1-2
TGTGCCAGTAGTCAAGGGGACAGGGTCGACGAGCAGTACTTC | CASSQGDRVDEQYF | TRBV28 | TRBD1 | TRBJ2-7
TGTGCCAGTAGTATAACCCCAGGGACAATTTCACCCCTCCACTTT | CASSITPGTISPLHF | TRBV19 | . | TRBJ1-6
TGTGCCAGCAGCTTAGGACAGGGCGCTTATGGCTACACCTTC | CASSLGQGAYGYTF | TRBV5-6 | TRBD1 | TRBJ1-2
TGCGCCAGCAGCCAATCTGCGGGCACCGGGGAGCTGTTTTTT | CASSQSAGTGELFF | TRBV4-1 | . | TRBJ2-2
TGCGCCAGCAGCTTGGACCTAGCGGGGCGTAATGAGCAGTTCTTC | CASSLDLAGRNEQFF | TRBV5-1 | TRBD2 | TRBJ2-1